Presented here are 22 T cell receptor beta chains from one specimen sequenced in a study of PD-L1 blockade in urothelial cancer. The repertoire was sequenced with immunoSEQ multiplex PCR; TCRdb's copy has only in-frame clones and lacks some. The data show tens of thousands of clones, with 80% to 90% seen just once and roughly 3.5% held by the top ten. This specimen consisted of PBMCs, obtained around atezolizumab (anti-PD-L1) treatment. The receptors were sampled from a man aged 45-65 years with urothelial cancer.

This clone was counted once. The chain is built from TRBV5-1 and TRBJ2-7; TRBD2 agrees at 12 bases. J was trimmed by 1 base and V by 2 bases; bases with no gene match: 1. The CDR3 is made up of 15 amino acids. Germline V gene sequence: CDR1 SGHRS, CDR2 YFSETQ. Here the CDR3 DNA reads TGCGCCAGCAGCTTCGGACTAGCGGGGTCCTACGAGCAGTACTTC. This gives the protein CASSFGLAGSYEQYF.

The chain is built from TRBV4-1 and TRBJ2-2, with D perhaps matching TRBD2 (8 bases). Trimming cost V 2 bases and J 4 bases, with 17 bases left between them. This CDR3 has 17 residues. From germline, CDR1 is MGHRA and CDR2 YSYEKL. The CDR3: CASSQRGRGVGTGELFF. CDR3 nucleotides: TGCGCCAGCAGCCAAAGGGGGCGGGGGGTGGGCACCGGGGAGCTGTTTTTT.

This sequence joins TRBV7-6 and TRBJ2-1; D might be TRBD2 (6 bases). The V gene lost 2 bases and the J gene lost 0 bases, with 20 bases spanning the gap. This CDR3 region has 19 residues. Germline V gene sequence: CDR1 SGHVS, CDR2 FNYEAQ. The CDR3 loop is CASSLRARLGMGSYNEQFF. The CDR3 DNA reads TGTGCCAGCAGCTTAAGAGCCCGACTAGGGATGGGCTCCTACAATGAGCAGTTCTTC.

The rearrangement joins TRBV29-1 to TRBJ1-3; the D is unclear. V dropped 0 bases and J dropped 3 bases, with 9 bases sitting between them. Germline V gene data show CDR1 as SQVTM and CDR2 as ANQGSEA. The CDR3 has 14 amino acids. The CDR3 region has the DNA TGCAGCGTTGAAGAAGCCGGGGTTGGAAACACCATATATTTT. Amino acid sequence: CSVEEAGVGNTIYF.

The chain links TRBV5-4 to TRBJ2-3; 8 nucleotides agree with TRBD1. Germline loops: CDR1 SGHNT, CDR2 YYREEE (reference sequence). V lost 4 bases, J lost 4 bases, and 8 bases stayed unmatched. The CDR3 has 15 amino acids. The CDR3: CASSPGGAEADTQYF. The CDR3 DNA follows: TGTGCCAGCAGCCCAGGGGGCGCGGAGGCAGATACGCAGTATTTT.

With respect to this clone: An end of the junction does not agree with germline; a read error may underlie this. This chain uses TRBV19 with TRBJ1-4; TRBD1 might be the D (6 bases). The CDR3 spans 14 residues. The germline CDR1 and CDR2 sequences are LNHDA and SQIVND (reference sequence). CDR3 coding DNA: TGTGCCACTAGTGTTGTTGGGGGCGCCGGAAAACTGTTTTTT. Protein product: CATSVVGGAGKLFF.

The CDR3 sequence: CASSPRTSGDPREQYF. CDR3 bases: TGTGCCAGCAGCCCACGGACTAGCGGGGACCCTCGAGAGCAGTACTTC. The rearrangement joins TRBV7-8 to TRBJ2-7; 12 nucleotides match TRBD2. In germline, CDR1 is SGHVS, CDR2 FQNEAQ. Trimming removed 5 bases from V and 7 bases from J; junction bases left unmatched: 12. CDR3 size: 16 residues. Based on the CDR3 plus reference TRBV7-8 and TRBJ2-7, the full variable domain is GAGVSQSPRYKVAKRGQDVALRCDPISGHVSLFWYQQALGQGPEFLTYFQNEAQLDKSGLPSDRFFAERPEGSVSTLKIQRTQQEDSAVYLCASSPRTSGDPREQYFGPGTRLTVT.

The rearrangement links TRBV19 to TRBJ1-2; D is ambiguous. The CDR3 spans 13 residues. V was trimmed by 6 bases and J by 4 bases, leaving 12 bases between them. Germline assignment: CDR1 LNHDA and CDR2 SQIVND (reference sequence). The CDR3 loop is CASRGPAGYGYTF. DNA of the CDR3: TGTGCCAGTAGGGGCCCAGCCGGCTATGGCTACACCTTC.

V is TRBV29-1 and J is TRBJ2-1; no definite D call. V was pared by 7 bases and J by 2 bases, with 12 bases between. This CDR3 is 13 amino acids long. Germline V lookup: CDR1 SQVTM, CDR2 ANQGSEA. CDR3 protein: CSAILVTYNEQFF. DNA for the CDR3: TGCAGCGCGATACTTGTCACCTACAATGAGCAGTTCTTC.

This chain joins TRBV5-6 and TRBJ2-5, with D possibly being TRBD1 (5 bases). Germline V gene sequence: CDR1 SGHDT, CDR2 YYEEEE. The CDR3 is 14 amino acids. Trimming pared 6 bases from V and 5 bases from J, leaving 17 bases between. CDR3 nucleotides: TGTGCCAGCACCCGGACGGGCAGGGCGGAGACCCAGTACTTC. It codes for CASTRTGRAETQYF.

This clone was counted once. The chain uses TRBV6-1 and TRBJ1-2, with D unclear. Germline loops: CDR1 MNHNS, CDR2 SASEGT. V shed 2 bases and J shed 1 base, with 8 bases lying between them. This CDR3 has 14 residues. CDR3 coding DNA: TGTGCCAGCAGTGAATTGGGAGGTAACTATGGCTACACCTTC. Residues: CASSELGGNYGYTF.

The chain has TRBV7-2 and TRBJ2-3; 15 bases map to TRBD2. The CDR3 runs to 17 residues. V trimming: 7 bases; J trimming: 7 bases; junction bases outside the gene matches: 12. Germline V gene data show CDR1 as SGHTA and CDR2 as FQGNSA. CDR3 amino acids: CASTPGTSGRQGHTQYF. As DNA, the CDR3 is TGTGCCAGCACCCCGGGGACTAGCGGGAGGCAAGGACATACGCAGTATTTT.

This chain connects TRBV18 to TRBJ2-6; TRBD1 might be the D (6 bases). CDR1 and CDR2 from the germline V gene are KGHSH and LQKENI. This CDR3 is 19 amino acids long. Trimming removed 4 bases from V and 0 bases from J, with 19 bases in between. Written as DNA, the CDR3 is TGTGCCAGCTCACGATATGGTAAAGGACAGAACTCTGGGGCCAACGTCCTGACTTTC. Its translation: CASSRYGKGQNSGANVLTF. The whole variable domain, remainder taken from reference TRBV18 and TRBJ2-6, is NAGVMQNPRHLVRRRGQEARLRCSPMKGHSHVYWYRQLPEEGLKFMVYLQKENIIDESGMPKERFSAEFPKEGPSILRIQQVVRGDSAAYFCASSRYGKGQNSGANVLTFGAGSRLTVL.

The chain recombines TRBV7-6 with TRBJ2-3; no clear D gene. This CDR3 spans 13 amino acids. Trimming left V 5 bases short and J 0 bases short, with 6 bases between. The germline gives CDR1 SGHVS, CDR2 FNYEAQ. The CDR3 spells CASSPSSTDTQYF. The DNA of the CDR3 is TGTGCCAGCAGCCCCAGTAGCACAGATACGCAGTATTTT.

The chain carries TRBV28 and TRBJ2-1, with D possibly being TRBD1 (6 bases). Germline V gene data show CDR1 as MDHEN and CDR2 as SYDVKM. Between the trimmed V and J ends, which lost 5 bases and 9 bases, there was a span of 11 bases. The CDR3 is 12 residues long. CDR3 loop: CASSQQGSEQFF. The CDR3 DNA reads as TGTGCCAGCAGTCAACAGGGTTCTGAGCAGTTCTTC.

The chain couples TRBV19 to TRBJ1-1; D is unclear. Germline values: CDR1 LNHDA, CDR2 SQIVND (reference sequence). The CDR3 runs to 14 residues. Trimming cost V 4 bases and J 1 base, with 10 bases left between them. CDR3 sequence (DNA): TGTGCCAGTAGTACGGTTCCGGGGAACACTGAAGCTTTCTTT. Translated: CASSTVPGNTEAFF.

This clone was seen only a few times. The chain uses TRBV5-1 and TRBJ2-5; perhaps TRBD1 as D (6 bases). V lost 4 bases and J 5 bases, leaving 24 bases between the germline ends. The CDR3 contains 17 residues. Germline CDR1 and CDR2: SGHRS and YFSETQ. DNA of the CDR3: TGCGCCAGCAGCCTTTTTGGGCAGGGGAACTTTGGGGAGACCCAGTACTTC. It specifies CASSLFGQGNFGETQYF.

CDR3 in amino acids: CASSGSASYEQYF. The CDR3 DNA reads TGTGCCAGCAGCGGTAGCGCCTCCTACGAGCAGTACTTC. The chain employs TRBV9 and TRBJ2-7; D perhaps matches TRBD2 (5 bases). Germline CDR1 SGDLS, CDR2 YYNGEE. The CDR3 is 13 residues long. V lost 3 bases and J 0 bases, leaving 7 bases between the germline ends.

The chain has TRBV19 and TRBJ1-2; D is possibly TRBD1 (5 bases). Germline V gives CDR1 LNHDA, CDR2 SQIVND (reference sequence). The CDR3 contains 13 residues. Trimming removed 5 bases from V and 2 bases from J, with 9 bases in between. The CDR3 bases are TGTGCCAGTAGTCTCAGGGAAAACTATGGCTACACCTTC. Protein sequence: CASSLRENYGYTF.

The chain employs TRBV6-1 and TRBJ1-1; TRBD1 aligns across 7 bases. V lost 7 bases, J lost 13 bases, and 12 bases stayed unmatched. Per the germline V gene, CDR1 is MNHNS and CDR2 is SASEGT. The CDR3 length is 12 residues. CDR3 region: CASTALDRDGFF. The CDR3 DNA sequence: TGTGCCAGCACCGCCCTAGACAGGGATGGTTTCTTT.

V usage is TRBV19 and J usage is TRBJ1-3, with D tentatively TRBD1 (6 bases). This CDR3 region has 14 residues. Germline-derived CDR1 and CDR2 are LNHDA and SQIVND (reference sequence). V dropped 6 bases and J dropped 1 base, with 10 bases sitting between them. In DNA, the CDR3 is TGTGCCAGTAGGGCTCAGGGGTCTGGAAACACCATATATTTT. Amino acids: CASRAQGSGNTIYF.

J is TRBJ1-1 and V is TRBV7-8; TRBD1 aligns across 7 bases. V shed 1 base, J shed 4 bases, and the junction held 0 bases outside the gene matches. The CDR3 consists of 13 residues. CDR1 and CDR2 (germline): SGHVS, FQNEAQ. This CDR3 reads CASSLGQGTEAFF. CDR3 coding DNA: TGTGCCAGCAGCTTAGGACAGGGCACTGAAGCTTTCTTT.